This T cell receptor beta chain appears in the sequencing data of a study of T cells after yellow fever vaccination (dated by TCRdb to 2018 to 2020). For the wider study: The SMART-Seq v4 Ultra Low Input RNA kit was used to prepare libraries from fractions with low cell numbers. To track T-cell clones before and after primary and booster YFV17D yellow fever vaccination, bulk TCR alpha and beta repertoires were sequenced longitudinally. Blood was drawn at multiple timepoints before and after primary and secondary immunization, with bulk PBMC replicates and cell subsets isolated. Two healthy male donors, one aged 18 to 30 and one aged 30 to 40 years, made up the cohort.

Instrument used: Illumina NovaSeq 6000. Synthesis of TCR cDNA relied on 5'RACE template switching, a step that introduced a universal primer site along with unique molecular identifiers. cDNA synthesis was primed from both the TCR alpha and TCR beta constant segments. Libraries were amplified in two PCR steps, with sample barcodes and sequencing adapters added in the second step. Sequencing of the libraries was done on either Illumina HiSeq 2500 (2x100 bp) or NovaSeq (2x150 bp). For the original study's pipeline: Demultiplexing of reads and collapsing into UMI consensus sequences were performed with MIGEC, and V(D)J alignment was carried out with MiXCR. Vaccine-responding clonotypes were defined with edgeR using replicate PBMC samples, requiring FDR below 0.01 and a log2 fold change above 5 up to day 15. Bulk clonotypes were assigned CD4 or CD8 identity according to which sequenced CD4 or CD8 repertoire held them at higher abundance. TCRdb reprocessing: public reads trimmed at Q25 with fastp, clones called with MiXCR, in-frame beta chains kept. A single entry per CDR3 protein holds the most common genes and DNA from its merged rows. TCRdb's processing, not the authors', yielded these V and J calls. This sample has 100,000 to 150,000 distinct CDR3 sequences in its table, and under 9% of those were observed once. The ten largest clones add up to 40% of the sample.

At the junction V is shortened by 5 bases and J by 0 bases, with 14 bases in between. CDR1 is given as SEHNR and CDR2 as FQNEAQ, both from the germline V gene (reference sequence). The CDR3 spans 17 residues, from the cysteine through the phenylalanine. The only DNA kept is the CDR3, 51 bases in frame from the first base. The investigation overall reported the following: Most clones expanded after primary vaccination were re-detected after the booster (almost 98% of CD4 and around 88% of CD8), suggesting broad memory maintenance. Only a couple of donors were included in the study, so the extent to which the findings can be generalized is limited. A small share of clonotypes was detected in both CD4 and CD8 compartments, with the overlap likely arising from convergent recombination. Compared with the primary T-cell response, the secondary T-cell response was faster but weaker, reaching its peak on day 5 rather than on day 15. FACS-sorted repertoires could contain abundant contaminating clonotypes from the bulk population, so computational filtering was required.

In this sample, this clonotype turned up many times. The target of this receptor is not known. No quality values exist for individual bases; no much larger clone is one base distant. The meaning of the sample's treatment or condition label: live attenuated yellow fever vaccine strain. A standard Ficoll-Paque protocol was used to isolate PBMCs from peripheral blood. Dynabeads CD4 and CD8 positive selection kits were used to isolate CD4 and CD8 T-cell fractions. TriZol was used to extract RNA from bulk PBMCs, from CD4 and CD8 fractions, and from dextramer-positive and dextramer-negative fractions. The chain was built from TRBV7-9 and TRBJ2-6; the D gene lacks a confident call. This material consisted of CD8+ T cells sorted from PBMCs, taken on the day of the yellow fever booster vaccination. The source is a man aged 18 to 35 who received the YFV17D yellow fever vaccine. In nucleotides, the sequence is TGTGCCAGCAGCCTCGCCGAGGAGTACTCTGGGGCCAACGTCCTGACTTTC. Translated, it reads CASSLAEEYSGANVLTF.